One sample yielded the 23 T cell receptor beta chains listed below, sequenced in a study of neoadjuvant anti-PD-1 for oral cavity cancer. Measured with immunoSEQ multiplex PCR; TCRdb has only the in-frame clones, and not every one. The table has fewer than 90,000 clones, 80% to 90% seen once. Time point in this sample: after neoadjuvant nivolumab, at surgical resection. The source material was PBMCs, sampled after nivolumab (anti-PD-1) treatment. These receptors were taken from a person aged 35-79 years with oral cavity squamous cell carcinoma.

Regarding this clone: A read error is the likely source, as a far larger clone sits one nucleotide away. At the DNA level, this CDR3 is encoded by other sequences in the same sample as well. CDR3 in amino acids: CASSLGTGSYEQYF. In nucleotides, the CDR3 is TGTGCCAGCAGCTTAGGGACAGGGTCCTACGAGCAGTACTTC. The rearrangement links TRBV7-9 to TRBJ2-7, with 8 bases fitting TRBD1. V lost 1 base, J lost 1 base, and 0 bases stayed unmatched. Germline V gene data show CDR1 as SEHNR and CDR2 as FQNEAQ (reference sequence). The CDR3 extends over 14 amino acids.

The chain uses TRBV6-1 and TRBJ2-7; D is possibly TRBD2 (6 bases). CDR3 length: 15 residues. From germline, CDR1 is MNHNS and CDR2 SASEGT. V was cut by 2 bases and J by 4 bases, with 15 bases left in between. CDR3 nucleotide sequence: TGTGCCAGCAGTGAACGGCCCAACGGGGGATACGAGCAGTACTTC. This encodes CASSERPNGGYEQYF.

The J gene is TRBJ1-2, the V gene TRBV6-1; 8 bases map to TRBD1. Germline V gene sequence: CDR1 MNHNS, CDR2 SASEGT. The CDR3 totals 14 residues. V was clipped by 11 bases and J by 8 bases; unmatched bases: 16. The CDR3 loop reads CAVRGETGVNGYTF. Here the CDR3 DNA reads TGTGCCGTCAGGGGAGAGACAGGGGTAAACGGCTACACCTTC.

The genes are TRBV10-3 and TRBJ2-7, with TRBD1 as a possible D gene (6 bases). The CDR3 spans 12 residues. The germline gives CDR1 ENHRY, CDR2 SYGVKD. V was pared by 3 bases and J by 3 bases, with 6 bases between. This CDR3 reads CAISEQGYEQYF. In DNA form, the CDR3 reads TGTGCCATCAGTGAACAGGGCTACGAGCAGTACTTC.

The rearrangement links TRBV5-4 to TRBJ1-5; no firm D call. Trimming removed 2 bases from V and 6 bases from J, with 6 bases in between. Germline values: CDR1 SGHNT, CDR2 YYREEE (reference sequence). This CDR3 has 12 amino acids. The CDR3 loop reads CASSLWGQPQHF. DNA for the CDR3: TGTGCCAGCAGCTTATGGGGTCAGCCCCAGCATTTT.

The chain links TRBV5-4 to TRBJ2-5; D gene unclear. The CDR3 contains 12 residues. Germline CDR1 reads SGHNT; CDR2 reads YYREEE (reference sequence). With 2 bases removed from V and 5 bases from J, the gap between germline ends came to 7 bases. The DNA of the CDR3 is TGTGCCAGCAGCTTAGTCCCCGAGACCCAGTACTTC. This gives the protein CASSLVPETQYF.

CDR3 bases: TGTGCCACCATAGCCCGGGAGCCCTACAATGAGCAGTTCTTC. This gives the protein CATIAREPYNEQFF. The chain couples TRBV19 to TRBJ2-1, with TRBD2 as a possible D gene (6 bases). V lost 10 bases and J 2 bases, leaving 15 bases between the germline ends. The CDR3 has 14 residues. Looked up from germline, CDR1 is LNHDA and CDR2 is SQIVND (reference sequence). Full variable domain (missing parts from reference TRBV19 and TRBJ2-1): DGGITQSPKYLFRKEGQNVTLSCEQNLNHDAMYWYRQDPGQGLRLIYYSQIVNDFQKGDIAEGYSVSREKKESFPLTVTSAQKNPTAFYLCATIAREPYNEQFFGPGTRLTVL.

This CDR3 is CAISEFSGQGRTQYF. The CDR3 DNA reads TGTGCCATCAGTGAGTTCTCTGGGCAGGGTAGGACCCAGTACTTC. The chain links TRBV10-3 to TRBJ2-5, with D perhaps TRBD1 (5 bases). The CDR3 loop spans 15 amino acids. CDR1 and CDR2 from the germline V gene are ENHRY and SYGVKD. The germline V and J ends were trimmed by 1 base and 7 bases, with 16 bases remaining between them.

The chain joins TRBV29-1 to TRBJ2-1; maybe TRBD2 (5 bases). Germline CDR1 reads SQVTM; CDR2 reads ANQGSEA. The CDR3 extends over 14 amino acids. V lost 6 bases to trimming and J lost 7 bases, with 19 bases between them. CDR3 nucleotides: TGCAGCGTGCCAAGCGGAGCCCATTTGAATGAGCAGTTCTTC. Its protein product is CSVPSGAHLNEQFF.

This chain joins TRBV6-1 and TRBJ2-1; weak D call: TRBD2 (5 bases). The V end lost 5 bases, the J end lost 6 bases, and 14 bases lay between the germline ends. Germline V CDR1 and CDR2: MNHNS, SASEGT. The CDR3 is made up of 14 amino acids. This CDR3 reads CASSSFGLPNEQFF. As DNA, the CDR3 is TGTGCCAGCAGTTCGTTCGGACTGCCCAATGAGCAGTTCTTC.

J is TRBJ2-3 and V is TRBV13; TRBD1 matches at 10 bases. Germline-derived CDR1 and CDR2 are PRHDT and FYEKMQ (reference sequence). The CDR3 has 14 residues. V shed 4 bases and J 6 bases; nucleotides not matched to a gene: 4. The CDR3 spells CASSSGQGTDTQYF. The CDR3 bases are TGTGCCAGCAGCTCGGGACAGGGGACGGATACGCAGTATTTT.

This clone was detected only a few times. This chain joins TRBV5-6 and TRBJ2-1, with 10 bases fitting TRBD1. The CDR3 extends over 17 amino acids. J lost 2 bases, V lost 4 bases, and 9 bases had no gene match. Per the germline V gene, CDR1 is SGHDT and CDR2 is YYEEEE. The CDR3 sequence is CASSILLTGGTYNEQFF. In DNA, the CDR3 is TGTGCCAGCAGCATCCTACTGACAGGGGGCACCTACAATGAGCAGTTCTTC.

This chain joins TRBV30 and TRBJ1-2; 9 bases are shared with TRBD1. The ends lost 5 bases at V and 0 bases at J; junction bases unmatched: 4. Germline-derived CDR1 and CDR2 are GTSNPN and SVGIG (reference sequence). This CDR3 spans 14 amino acids. The CDR3 DNA is TGTGCCTGGGGTGGGACAGGGCCTAACTATGGCTACACCTTC. Its protein product is CAWGGTGPNYGYTF. The complete variable domain, with remaining parts taken from reference TRBV30 and TRBJ1-2, reads SQTIHQWPATLVQPVGSPLSLECTVEGTSNPNLYWYRQAAGRGLQLLFYSVGIGQISSEVPQNLSASRPQDRQFILSSKKLLLSDSGFYLCAWGGTGPNYGYTFGSGTRLTVV.

The chain is built from TRBV27 and TRBJ2-5; D gene uncertain. This CDR3 comprises 14 residues. In germline, CDR1 is MNHEY, CDR2 SMNVEV (reference sequence). Between the trimmed V and J ends, which lost 1 base and 5 bases, there was a span of 11 bases. The CDR3 reads CASSLLRGSETQYF. The CDR3 DNA follows: TGTGCCAGCAGTTTATTACGAGGTTCGGAGACCCAGTACTTC.

This sequence joins TRBV5-1 and TRBJ1-4, with no clear D. CDR3 length: 13 amino acids. Germline loops: CDR1 SGHRS, CDR2 YFSETQ. With 6 bases removed from V and 0 bases from J, the gap between germline ends came to 6 bases. The CDR3 is CASTEATNEKLFF. CDR3 DNA: TGCGCCAGCACGGAAGCAACTAATGAAAAACTGTTTTTT.

This clone was recorded once. The J gene is TRBJ2-1, the V gene TRBV5-1; D may be TRBD2 (6 bases). This CDR3 is 16 amino acids long. Trimming pared 4 bases from V and 7 bases from J, leaving 21 bases between. The germline CDR1 and CDR2 sequences are SGHRS and YFSETQ. CDR3: CASSPWDSTTRNEQFF. The CDR3 nucleotides read TGCGCCAGCAGCCCATGGGACTCTACTACGAGGAATGAGCAGTTCTTC.

This chain uses TRBV11-2 with TRBJ2-6; D call uncertain. CDR1 is SGHAT and CDR2 is FQNNGV in the germline V gene. Deletions cut 5 bases from V and 4 bases from J, with 15 bases between. This CDR3 comprises 16 residues. Written as DNA, the CDR3 is TGTGCCAGCAGCAACACTTTCGGGCCCGGGGCCAACGTCCTGACTTTC. Translated: CASSNTFGPGANVLTF.

The rearrangement joins TRBV10-3 to TRBJ2-7, with a tentative D call TRBD2 (6 bases). The CDR3 is 15 amino acids. Trimming took off 7 bases at V and 4 bases at J, with 20 bases between the two ends. Germline V gene sequence: CDR1 ENHRY, CDR2 SYGVKD. The CDR3 sequence: CAITSPRLEGYEQYF. The CDR3 DNA is TGTGCCATCACCTCGCCCCGACTAGAGGGTTACGAGCAGTACTTC.

The table lists this clone with a few counts. This chain connects TRBV19 to TRBJ1-4; a possible D gene is TRBD1 (5 bases). From germline, CDR1 is LNHDA and CDR2 SQIVND (reference sequence). The CDR3 runs 14 residues. The V gene lost 3 bases and the J gene lost 0 bases, with 5 bases spanning the gap. The CDR3 bases are TGTGCCAGTAGTATGACAGCAACTAATGAAAAACTGTTTTTT. Translation gives CASSMTATNEKLFF.

V usage is TRBV10-3 and J usage is TRBJ2-7; no clear D. V lost 3 bases, J lost 6 bases, and 18 bases lay in between. The germline V gene encodes CDR1 ENHRY and CDR2 SYGVKD. The CDR3 spans 15 residues. The CDR3 DNA follows: TGTGCCATCAGTGATGGGGTCGCGGAGACCTCCGAGCAGTACTTC. This encodes CAISDGVAETSEQYF.

The chain recombines TRBV27 with TRBJ2-5, with D perhaps TRBD1 (6 bases). Trimming stripped 2 bases from V and 1 base from J, with 14 bases between. Germline assignment: CDR1 MNHEY and CDR2 SMNVEV (reference sequence). This CDR3 is 16 amino acids long. The CDR3 sequence is CASSLSGRGSQETQYF. For the CDR3, the DNA is TGTGCCAGCAGTTTAAGCGGCAGGGGAAGCCAAGAGACCCAGTACTTC.

The chain recombines TRBV10-3 with TRBJ1-1; maybe TRBD1 (5 bases). Trimming took off 8 bases at V and 4 bases at J, with 11 bases between the two ends. Per germline, CDR1 ENHRY and CDR2 SYGVKD. The CDR3 is made up of 12 amino acids. CDR3 in DNA: TGTGCCATCTCAGATGGGGGCACTGAAGCTTTCTTT. Translating it yields CAISDGGTEAFF.

This sequence joins TRBV6-5 and TRBJ2-7; 7 bases align to TRBD1. The CDR3 consists of 14 residues. Per the germline V gene, CDR1 is MNHEY and CDR2 is SVGAGI. Unmatched junction bases numbered 6, after V lost 6 bases and J lost 1 base. The DNA for the CDR3 is TGTGCCAGCAGAGTTACAGGGGATTCCTACGAGCAGTACTTC. The encoded protein is CASRVTGDSYEQYF.